Below, 18 T cell receptor beta chains from the same sample are listed, as sequenced in a study of T cell repertoires in aging, cancer and after chemotherapy. The template was genomic DNA from peripheral blood, not RNA. Multiplex touch-down PCR with TRB-A/B primers amplified rearranged V-D-J TRB sequences. TCRdb re-analysed the multiplex PCR reads in MiXCR, keeping a single row per CDR3 protein. The sample consists of about 15,000 distinct CDR3 sequences, about 50% of them appearing once. The sample consisted of blood. The source of these receptors is a human donor in good health.

Only a few counts were recorded for this clonotype. The CDR3 loop reads CASSSNRETQYF. Here the CDR3 DNA reads TGTGCCAGTAGTAGCAACCGGGAGACCCAGTACTTC. The chain carries TRBV19 and TRBJ2-5; D unclear. Germline V lookup: CDR1 LNHDA, CDR2 SQIVND (reference sequence). The V gene lost 4 bases and the J gene lost 5 bases, with 8 bases spanning the gap. This CDR3 contains 12 residues.

V gene TRBV19 combines with J gene TRBJ2-3, with no clear D. V shed 10 bases and J shed 4 bases, with 18 bases lying between them. Germline loops: CDR1 LNHDA, CDR2 SQIVND (reference sequence). The CDR3 is 14 residues long. In DNA form, the CDR3 reads TGTGCCACCGCAACCGGGCCAATGGCAGATACGCAGTATTTT. Its translation is CATATGPMADTQYF.

This clonotype ranks as medium-sized. The chain joins TRBV29-1 to TRBJ2-5, with D tentatively TRBD2 (5 bases). This CDR3 has 18 amino acids. Germline loops: CDR1 SQVTM, CDR2 ANQGSEA. Trimming shortened V by 1 base and J by 3 bases, and 24 bases separated the two germline ends. Here the CDR3 reads CSVEVSAGARSLEETQYF. DNA of the CDR3: TGCAGCGTTGAAGTCTCGGCGGGCGCCCGATCCTTAGAAGAGACCCAGTACTTC.

On this clonotype itself: A junction boundary mismatches the germline segment, possibly from a read error. The CDR3 bases are TGTGCCTTCAGTGAGAAGGACAGCTCCTACGAGCAGTACTTC. It is translated as CAFSEKDSSYEQYF. This chain joins TRBV10-3 and TRBJ2-7; tentative D call: TRBD1 (6 bases). Per germline, CDR1 ENHRY and CDR2 SYGVKD. The CDR3 has 14 amino acids.

The V gene is TRBV12-3 or TRBV12-4, the J gene TRBJ2-1; D is unresolved. CDR3 length: 15 amino acids. V lost 3 bases and J lost 0, with 9 bases in between. CDR3 bases: TGTGCCAGCAGTTTCTCCAGCGTCTCCTACAATGAGCAGTTCTTC. It yields the protein CASSFSSVSYNEQFF.

The CDR3 coding sequence is TGCAGCGTCCTCGGAGGACGACAGGCTAATGAAAAACTGTTTTTT. Translating gives CSVLGGRQANEKLFF. This chain connects TRBV29-1 to TRBJ1-4; D is possibly TRBD1 (6 bases). V lost 6 bases and J lost 3, with 17 bases in between. Germline V gene sequence: CDR1 SQVTM, CDR2 ANQGSEA. The CDR3 loop spans 15 amino acids. The variable domain in full, completed from reference TRBV29-1 and TRBJ1-4, reads SAVISQKPSRDICQRGTSLTIQCQVDSQVTMMFWYRQQPGQSLTLIATANQGSEATYESGFVIDKFPISRPNLTFSTLTVSNMSPEDSSIYLCSVLGGRQANEKLFFGSGTQLSVL.

This chain joins TRBV6-5 and TRBJ1-2; D not resolved. CDR1 is MNHEY, CDR2 SVGAGI, per germline. V lost 2 bases and J 6 bases, leaving 10 bases between the germline ends. The CDR3 is 13 amino acids. The CDR3 bases are TGTGCCAGCAGTTACCAATCGAACAATGGCTACACCTTC. Its translation is CASSYQSNNGYTF.

The genes are TRBV6-5 and TRBJ2-5; TRBD2 agrees at 8 bases. Germline CDR1 reads MNHEY; CDR2 reads SVGAGI. Germline trimming cut 2 bases from V and 5 bases from J; bases unmatched to any gene: 13. This CDR3 contains 17 residues. CDR3 in amino acids: CASSYTPPGGPWETQYF. The DNA for the CDR3 is TGTGCCAGCAGTTACACCCCTCCGGGAGGGCCCTGGGAGACCCAGTACTTC.

The chain carries TRBV6-5 and TRBJ2-7; TRBD1 matches 10 bases. CDR1 and CDR2 from the germline V gene are MNHEY and SVGAGI. The CDR3 length is 15 residues. V dropped 0 bases and J dropped 3; count of bases not matched to a gene: 2. CDR3 region: CASSYSGTGDYEQYF. The CDR3 DNA follows: TGTGCCAGCAGTTACTCTGGGACAGGGGACTACGAGCAGTACTTC.

This clonotype was seen a handful of times. The chain joins TRBV6-5 to TRBJ2-5, with 8 positions matching TRBD1. Germline CDR1 MNHEY, CDR2 SVGAGI. This CDR3 is 15 amino acids long. With V trimmed by 5 bases and J by 2 bases, 7 bases remained unmatched. CDR3 amino acids: CASSATGDKQETQYF. CDR3 DNA sequence: TGTGCCAGCAGTGCGACAGGGGATAAACAAGAGACCCAGTACTTC.

In regard to this clonotype: A much more abundant neighbour one base away suggests this may be a read error. The chain joins TRBV19 to TRBJ1-4; no reliable D call. This CDR3 comprises 12 residues. Looked up from germline, CDR1 is LNHDA and CDR2 is SQIVND (reference sequence). The CDR3 DNA reads TGTGCCACCGCCGGTGATAATAAAAAACTGTTTTTT. Amino acid sequence: CATAGDNKKLFF.

V is TRBV6-5 and J is TRBJ2-7; TRBD1 might be the D (6 bases). The germline V and J ends were trimmed by 6 bases and 0 bases, with 15 bases remaining between them. Germline loops: CDR1 MNHEY, CDR2 SVGAGI. This CDR3 comprises 15 residues. This chain's CDR3 is CASRFGTSSSYEQYF. Here the CDR3 DNA reads TGTGCCAGCAGATTCGGGACATCGAGCTCCTACGAGCAGTACTTC.

CDR3 loop: CASAGTGDYNEQFF. The CDR3 DNA reads as TGTGCCAGTGCCGGGACAGGGGACTACAATGAGCAGTTCTTC. The J gene is TRBJ2-1, the V gene TRBV6-5; 10 bases align to TRBD1. CDR1 MNHEY and CDR2 SVGAGI come from the germline V gene. The CDR3 sequence is 14 residues long. V lost 9 bases to trimming and J lost 3 bases; unmatched junction nucleotides: 5.

Sample share makes this clonotype medium-sized. The chain recombines TRBV29-1 with TRBJ2-7, with 7 nucleotides matching TRBD1. The CDR3 length is 11 residues. Germline CDR1 SQVTM, CDR2 ANQGSEA. V shed 5 bases, J shed 4 bases, and the junction held 2 bases outside the gene matches. The CDR3 DNA is TGCAGCGTTAAACAGGGGTACGAGCAGTACTTC. It translates to CSVKQGYEQYF.

This clonotype was counted a few times. The V call is TRBV6-1, the J call TRBJ1-1; D is perhaps TRBD1 (5 bases). Deletions cut 6 bases from V and 4 bases from J, with 12 bases between. This CDR3 comprises 13 residues. Germline V gene sequence: CDR1 MNHNS, CDR2 SASEGT. CDR3 bases: TGTGCCAGCAGATCGGGGGGGTTCACTGAAGCTTTCTTT. Translation gives CASRSGGFTEAFF.

CDR3 in DNA: TGCAGCGTAGCCGAGGGGGGGTACACTGAAGCTTTCTTT. Its protein is CSVAEGGYTEAFF. The chain combines TRBV29-1 with TRBJ1-1, with D perhaps matching TRBD1 (6 bases). Trimming pared 6 bases from V and 3 bases from J, leaving 14 bases between. Germline V gene sequence: CDR1 SQVTM, CDR2 ANQGSEA. CDR3 length: 13 residues. Full variable domain (rest looked up from reference TRBV29-1 and TRBJ1-1): SAVISQKPSRDICQRGTSLTIQCQVDSQVTMMFWYRQQPGQSLTLIATANQGSEATYESGFVIDKFPISRPNLTFSTLTVSNMSPEDSSIYLCSVAEGGYTEAFFGQGTRLTVV.

This chain joins TRBV15 and TRBJ2-1; D might be TRBD1 (7 bases). This CDR3 contains 16 residues. V was cut by 11 bases and J by 3 bases, with 23 bases left in between. Germline loops: CDR1 LNHNV, CDR2 YYDKDF (reference sequence). CDR3: CAAGQGDLYLYNEQFF. DNA for the CDR3: TGTGCCGCGGGGCAGGGGGACCTCTACCTCTACAATGAGCAGTTCTTC.

V gene TRBV18 combines with J gene TRBJ2-2; D may be TRBD2 (6 bases). This CDR3 region has 19 residues. Germline values: CDR1 KGHSH, CDR2 LQKENI. V was clipped by 1 base and J by 2 bases, with 20 bases between them. CDR3 DNA: TGTGCCAGCTCACCACTCCCCCTGGGATGGAGGGTAAACACCGGGGAGCTGTTTTTT. This gives the protein CASSPLPLGWRVNTGELFF.